This TCR beta chain is from a study of T-cell memory formation after mild COVID-19. Study information: TCR clusters mostly belonged to single donors. Study results and limitations: Specificity for SARS-CoV-2 was not confirmed among the second-wave clones peaking on day 37.

CDR3 length: 15 amino acids. V was clipped by 3 bases and J by 3 bases, with 15 bases between them. The germline gives CDR1 DFQATT, CDR2 SNEGSKA (reference sequence). The authors produced TCR alpha and TCR beta cDNA libraries with sample barcodes and UMIs by 5'RACE using constant-segment primers. TCRdb reprocessed the 5' RACE reads with MiXCR, giving one entry per CDR3 protein. The data show some 300,000 distinct CDR3 sequences, with roughly a fifth seen just once and 20% to 25% held by the top ten. This clonotype was counted many times. Its antigen is unknown. This sequence was found in a man aged 18 to 30 who had mild COVID-19 (a few samples of this study predate the infection). Cell type and time point are not known. The J gene is TRBJ2-1, the V gene TRBV20-1; perhaps TRBD2 as D (6 bases). Sequenced input: PBMCs or a T cell subset sorted from them (not recorded which). CDR3 amino acids: CSASPRDGVYNEQFF. The CDR3, as DNA: TGCAGTGCTAGCCCGCGGGACGGGGTCTACAATGAGCAGTTCTTC.